This entry is about one TCR beta chain. Original handling: Using reference gene primer amplification, nucleated cell counts were estimated. Assay: immunoSEQ multiplex PCR; the TCRdb copy retains only in-frame clones and omits some. V, J and clone size derive from that table, while D and trimming were established from the DNA sequence. The sample includes approximately 29,000 clones, 65% to 90% of them seen just once. The data derive from a study of blood T cell repertoires in COVID-19. Across the whole study: Collection of acute and convalescent COVID-19 samples took place in the United States, Italy and Spain.

With 3 bases removed from V and 5 bases from J, the gap between germline ends came to 14 bases. CDR1 and CDR2 from the germline V gene are SGHVS and FNYEAQ. This CDR3 is 14 amino acids long. The TCR comes from a woman in her sixties or seventies with active COVID-19. Sequenced: peripheral blood. V and J are TRBV7-6 and TRBJ2-7; D is perhaps TRBD2 (6 bases). The CDR3 loop reads CASSFGREEDEQYF. CDR3 sequence (DNA): TGTGCCAGCAGCTTTGGCAGGGAGGAAGACGAGCAGTACTTC.